One and the same sample provided the 21 T cell receptor beta chains below, sequenced in a study of blood T cells in healthy people across ages. The use of a sample-barcoded 5' primer and a J-beta primer mix characterized a second PCR of roughly 6 to 11 cycles. TCRdb called the 5' RACE reads again in MiXCR, with one record for every CDR3 protein. The data show approximately 940,000 distinct CDR3 sequences, around 49% seen once. Sequencing was carried out using blood. These receptors were taken from a man aged 25 to 45 in good health.

This clonotype has only a few counts. This sequence joins TRBV20-1 and TRBJ2-1; 10 nucleotides align to TRBD2. After removal of 6 bases from V and 4 bases from J, the junction contained 9 bases not matched to a gene. This CDR3 is 15 amino acids long. Germline lookup yields CDR1 DFQATT and CDR2 SNEGSKA (reference sequence). This CDR3 is CSALPTSGVYNEQFF. For the CDR3, the DNA is TGCAGTGCGCTCCCAACTAGCGGGGTTTACAATGAGCAGTTCTTC.

A word on this clonotype: The junction departs from germline at one end; a sequencing error may be responsible. The chain has TRBV3-1 and TRBJ2-7; D gene ambiguous. This CDR3 spans 14 amino acids. Germline CDR1 and CDR2: LGHDT and YNNKEL (reference sequence). The CDR3 spells CVSSQDLADYEQYF. CDR3 coding DNA: TGTGTCAGCAGCCAAGATTTGGCAGACTACGAGCAGTACTTC.

This sequence joins TRBV20-1 and TRBJ2-1; the match to TRBD2 covers 7 bases. The length of the CDR3 is 16 residues. V shed 0 bases and J 2 bases; nucleotides not matched to a gene: 7. CDR1 and CDR2 (germline): DFQATT, SNEGSKA (reference sequence). The CDR3 sequence is CSARDLGGITYNEQFF. The CDR3 DNA reads as TGCAGTGCTAGAGATCTCGGGGGGATCACCTACAATGAGCAGTTCTTC.

This clonotype has more than one count but fewer than ten. The J gene is TRBJ1-5, the V gene TRBV2; TRBD1 agrees at 7 bases. After removal of 4 bases from V and 3 bases from J, the junction contained 6 bases not matched to a gene. The length of the CDR3 is 15 residues. Germline CDR1 reads SNHLY; CDR2 reads FYNNEI. The chain's CDR3 is CASSVQGFNNQPQHF. The CDR3 region has the DNA TGTGCCAGCAGTGTACAGGGGTTTAACAATCAGCCCCAGCATTTT.

The chain joins TRBV5-6 to TRBJ2-5; D is possibly TRBD1 (5 bases). CDR1 is SGHDT and CDR2 is YYEEEE in the germline V gene. Trimming took off 1 base at V and 2 bases at J, with 15 bases between the two ends. This CDR3 contains 16 residues. CDR3 nucleotides: TGTGCCAGCAGCTTGCGGTTAGGGGATAGACAAGAGACCCAGTACTTC. Translated: CASSLRLGDRQETQYF.

This clonotype was counted a single time. The rearrangement links TRBV28 to TRBJ2-1, with D uncertain. The CDR3 extends over 15 amino acids. Per the germline V gene, CDR1 is MDHEN and CDR2 is SYDVKM. Trimming left V 6 bases short and J 6 bases short, with 18 bases between. The CDR3, as DNA: TGTGCCAGCAGCCCATGCCAAGGTAGCCTCAATGAGCAGTTCTTC. Translated: CASSPCQGSLNEQFF. Variable domain in full (rest from reference TRBV28 and TRBJ2-1): DVKVTQSSRYLVKRTGEKVFLECVQDMDHENMFWYRQDPGLGLRLIYFSYDVKMKEKGDIPEGYSVSREKKERFSLILESASTNQTSMYLCASSPCQGSLNEQFFGPGTRLTVL.

V usage is TRBV5-1 and J usage is TRBJ2-5, with 9 bases aligning to TRBD2. Germline V gene lookup returns CDR1 SGHRS and CDR2 YFSETQ. V lost 6 bases to trimming and J lost 2 bases; unmatched junction nucleotides: 5. The length of the CDR3 is 14 residues. The CDR3 DNA reads as TGCGCCAGCAACCGAGCGGGGGGTCAAGAGACCCAGTACTTC. Amino acids: CASNRAGGQETQYF.

A few counts support this clonotype. V gene TRBV19 combines with J gene TRBJ1-5; 8 positions match TRBD1. The CDR3 has 18 amino acids. The ends lost 8 bases at V and 0 bases at J; junction bases unmatched: 15. Per germline, CDR1 LNHDA and CDR2 SQIVND (reference sequence). This chain's CDR3 is CASSISGQGAVSNQPQHF. The CDR3 nucleotides read TGTGCCAGTTCAATCTCCGGACAGGGCGCGGTTAGCAATCAGCCCCAGCATTTT. Full variable domain (rest looked up from reference TRBV19 and TRBJ1-5): DGGITQSPKYLFRKEGQNVTLSCEQNLNHDAMYWYRQDPGQGLRLIYYSQIVNDFQKGDIAEGYSVSREKKESFPLTVTSAQKNPTAFYLCASSISGQGAVSNQPQHFGDGTRLSIL.

The rearrangement joins TRBV2 to TRBJ1-5; D perhaps matches TRBD1 (5 bases). The CDR3 length is 14 residues. V lost 6 bases to trimming and J lost 3 bases, with 12 bases between them. The germline CDR1 and CDR2 sequences are SNHLY and FYNNEI. CDR3 region: CASSADSFNQPQHF. In DNA form, the CDR3 reads TGTGCCAGCAGCGCTGACAGTTTCAATCAGCCCCAGCATTTT.

V gene TRBV9 combines with J gene TRBJ2-5; 10 nucleotides line up with TRBD1. Germline V lookup: CDR1 SGDLS, CDR2 YYNGEE. V lost 0 bases to trimming and J lost 2 bases; unmatched junction nucleotides: 4. This CDR3 is 16 amino acids long. For the CDR3, the DNA is TGTGCCAGCAGCGTAGGAGACAGGGGGCTACAAGAGACCCAGTACTTC. Translating it yields CASSVGDRGLQETQYF.

This clonotype has just one count. A read error may produce the germline difference seen at one junction end. The chain is built from TRBV7-9 and TRBJ2-7; TRBD2 matches at 7 bases. Germline-derived CDR1 and CDR2 are SEHNR and FQNEAQ (reference sequence). The CDR3 runs 15 residues. Written as DNA, the CDR3 is TGTGTCAGCAGCCGTCCGGGACTACTCTCCTACGAGCAGTACTTC. It specifies CVSSRPGLLSYEQYF.

The chain joins TRBV20-1 to TRBJ2-2; D perhaps matches TRBD2 (6 bases). Trimming pared 8 bases from V and 2 bases from J, leaving 18 bases between. Germline V CDR1 and CDR2: DFQATT, SNEGSKA (reference sequence). CDR3 length: 15 residues. The CDR3 reads CSTKAGGVNTGELFF. CDR3 bases: TGCAGTACAAAGGCGGGCGGGGTTAACACCGGGGAGCTGTTTTTT.

This chain links TRBV5-1 with TRBJ1-2; TRBD1 matches at 7 bases. The V segment lost 4 bases and the J segment 7 bases; nucleotides outside the gene matches: 13. CDR3 size: 15 residues. Per germline, CDR1 SGHRS and CDR2 YFSETQ. Here the CDR3 reads CASSPEAGQSLGYTF. In DNA form, the CDR3 reads TGCGCCAGCAGCCCCGAAGCGGGACAGTCGCTTGGCTACACCTTC.

The chain carries TRBV2 and TRBJ2-1; D gene unclear. The CDR3 consists of 11 residues. V was clipped by 6 bases and J by 5 bases, with 5 bases between them. In germline, CDR1 is SNHLY, CDR2 FYNNEI. The CDR3 bases are TGTGCCAGCAGGCCAGACAATGAGCAGTTCTTC. This codes for CASRPDNEQFF.

The CDR3 bases are TGTGCCAGCAGTCCCCGACTAGCGGCTCTGAGAGGAACCGGGGAGCTGTTTTTT. It is translated as CASSPRLAALRGTGELFF. This chain connects TRBV27 to TRBJ2-2; 9 bases are shared with TRBD2. Per germline, CDR1 MNHEY and CDR2 SMNVEV (reference sequence). The CDR3 has 18 residues. Germline trimming cut 5 bases from V and 5 bases from J; bases unmatched to any gene: 15.

This clonotype was counted only a few times. The chain links TRBV6-1 to TRBJ1-2, with D tentatively TRBD1 (5 bases). CDR1 and CDR2 from the germline V gene are MNHNS and SASEGT. Trimming pared 6 bases from V and 3 bases from J, leaving 14 bases between. The CDR3 covers 14 residues. The CDR3 protein is CASRGGTGYYGYTF. The CDR3 DNA sequence: TGTGCCAGCAGGGGGGGGACCGGTTACTATGGCTACACCTTC.

V usage is TRBV25-1 and J usage is TRBJ2-6; D could derive from TRBD1 or TRBD2 (6 bases each). Trimming left V 7 bases short and J 0 bases short, with 19 bases between. The CDR3 has 18 amino acids. Germline CDR1 reads MGHDK; CDR2 reads SYGVNS. The CDR3 DNA reads as TGTGCCAGCATCAATGGGGGGACATTTAACTCTGGGGCCAACGTCCTGACTTTC. Protein product: CASINGGTFNSGANVLTF.

CDR3 DNA: TGCAGTGCTAGAATGGGACAGAACGGTCAGCCCCAGCATTTT. The encoded protein is CSARMGQNGQPQHF. The V gene is TRBV20-1, the J gene TRBJ1-5; 7 bases agree with TRBD1. J lost 6 bases, V lost 2 bases, and 7 bases had no gene match. CDR1 is DFQATT, CDR2 SNEGSKA, per germline (reference sequence). The CDR3 consists of 14 residues.

The chain carries TRBV6-5 and TRBJ1-4; D may be TRBD1 (5 bases). CDR3 size: 13 residues. Per germline, CDR1 MNHEY and CDR2 SVGAGI. The V end was cut by 4 bases, the J end by 7 bases, with 10 bases between. In DNA form, the CDR3 reads TGTGCCAGCAGTTCCCCAGGGCCTGAAAAACTGTTTTTT. Translating it yields CASSSPGPEKLFF.

The chain joins TRBV6-5 to TRBJ2-3; D remains ambiguous. Trimming shortened V by 8 bases and J by 0 bases, and 9 bases separated the two germline ends. The germline gives CDR1 MNHEY, CDR2 SVGAGI. The CDR3 runs to 13 residues. For the CDR3, the DNA is TGTGCCAGCGTCGACTCTAGCACAGATACGCAGTATTTT. This translates into CASVDSSTDTQYF.

This clonotype showed up just a few times. The rearrangement links TRBV18 to TRBJ1-1; 7 bases match TRBD1. The length of the CDR3 is 14 residues. The germline gives CDR1 KGHSH, CDR2 LQKENI. The ends lost 4 bases at V and 3 bases at J; junction bases unmatched: 5. CDR3 DNA sequence: TGTGCCAGCTCACTACAGGGGTCTGACACTGAAGCTTTCTTT. Encoded protein: CASSLQGSDTEAFF.